This T cell receptor (beta chain) stems from a study of blood T cells in healthy people across ages. Next came a second PCR, run for about 7 to 11 cycles, which used a sample-barcoded 5' primer along with a J-beta primer mix. Every cDNA was tagged by a template-switch adaptor with 12 random nucleotides. All samples gave at least 2.5 million CDR3-containing paired-end reads. TCRdb called the 5' RACE reads again in MiXCR, with one record for every CDR3 protein. The sample has about a million distinct CDR3 sequences; roughly two fifths are singletons. Findings and caveats of the study: Both higher diversity and more naive CD4+ cells marked long-lived donors when set against aged donors.

The germline V gene has CDR1 MNHNS and CDR2 SASEGT. This CDR3 comprises 13 residues. V lost 10 bases to trimming and J lost 0 bases, with 13 bases between them. Concerning this clonotype itself: The antigen is undetermined.

The chain uses TRBV6-1 and TRBJ2-7; tentative D call: TRBD1 (5 bases). The source material was blood. This TCR was sampled from a young man in good health. CDR3 in DNA: TGTGCCACTACAGGCAATCCCTCCTACGAGCAGTACTTC. Translated, it gives CATTGNPSYEQYF.